This entry lists 30 T cell receptor beta chains sequenced from one sample in a study of cytomegalovirus exposure and HLA in healthy donors. Generated by immunoSEQ multiplex PCR, the TCRdb table keeps only in-frame clones and is missing some. The table shows 150,000 or so clones, with roughly 84% occurring only once. Sequencing was performed on PBMCs. The origin of the receptors is a human donor in good health.

The rearrangement uses TRBV6-4 and TRBJ2-3; D is perhaps TRBD2 (5 bases). The V gene lost 0 bases and the J gene lost 2 bases, with 15 bases spanning the gap. Germline lookup yields CDR1 MRHNA and CDR2 SNTAGT. CDR3 length equals 17 residues. The CDR3 DNA sequence: TGTGCCAGCAGTGACTCGGACTCGTTAGTTTCCACAGATACGCAGTATTTT. It yields the protein CASSDSDSLVSTDTQYF.

V and J are TRBV2 and TRBJ1-1, with D possibly matching TRBD1 (5 bases). The germline CDR1 and CDR2 sequences are SNHLY and FYNNEI. V was trimmed by 11 bases and J by 0 bases, leaving 22 bases between them. The CDR3 contains 16 residues. CDR3: CAQRPKAAGLNTEAFF. CDR3 coding DNA: TGTGCCCAACGTCCTAAGGCGGCAGGGTTGAACACTGAAGCTTTCTTT.

The chain joins TRBV7-2 to TRBJ1-5, with 8 nucleotides matching TRBD1. J was trimmed by 5 bases and V by 1 base; bases with no gene match: 16. This CDR3 has 19 residues. Germline CDR1 and CDR2: SGHTA and FQGNSA. The CDR3 coding sequence is TGTGCCAGCAGCTTAGTCGACGGCAGGGGGCTTGCCTTCTATCAGCCCCAGCATTTT. Protein product: CASSLVDGRGLAFYQPQHF.

The CDR3 coding sequence is TGTGCCAGCAGCCTGCTGTCTCAGGATGAGCAGTTCTTC. Its protein is CASSLLSQDEQFF. The chain has TRBV7-3 and TRBJ2-1, with D uncertain. Germline V lookup: CDR1 SGHTA, CDR2 FQGTGA. The CDR3 is 13 residues long. The V gene lost 5 bases and the J gene lost 8 bases, with 13 bases spanning the gap.

The chain combines TRBV5-6 with TRBJ1-2; 9 bases line up with TRBD1. V lost 0 bases to trimming and J lost 7 bases; unmatched junction nucleotides: 1. This CDR3 is built from 13 residues. CDR1 and CDR2 from the germline V gene are SGHDT and YYEEEE. This chain's CDR3 is CASSLGGQGGYTF. CDR3 in DNA: TGTGCCAGCAGCTTGGGGGGACAGGGTGGCTACACCTTC.

The chain is built from TRBV29-1 and TRBJ2-1; 15 bases are shared with TRBD2. The CDR3 consists of 16 residues. The junction had 4 bases not matched to a gene; V was cut back by 5 bases and J by 2 bases. Germline V CDR1 and CDR2: SQVTM, ANQGSEA. CDR3 sequence reads: CSVSGLAGGTYNEQFF. In DNA form, the CDR3 reads TGCAGCGTTTCGGGACTAGCGGGGGGAACCTACAATGAGCAGTTCTTC.

The J gene is TRBJ2-3, the V gene TRBV27, with D tentatively TRBD1 (5 bases). Germline CDR1 and CDR2: MNHEY and SMNVEV (reference sequence). The CDR3 consists of 13 residues. V lost 3 bases, J lost 2 bases, and 6 bases lay in between. CDR3 amino acids: CASSFRATDTQYF. CDR3 nucleotide sequence: TGTGCCAGCAGTTTCAGGGCCACAGATACGCAGTATTTT.

In its sample, this clone was seen a few times. V usage is TRBV27 and J usage is TRBJ1-2; 7 nucleotides agree with TRBD1. With V trimmed by 5 bases and J by 7 bases, 7 bases remained unmatched. The germline CDR1 and CDR2 sequences are MNHEY and SMNVEV (reference sequence). This CDR3 spans 13 amino acids. In DNA form, the CDR3 reads TGTGCCAGCAGTAGGGGGCAAATTGGTGGCTACACCTTC. Its translation is CASSRGQIGGYTF.

The V and J genes are TRBV10-3 and TRBJ2-1; D is possibly TRBD1 (6 bases). The CDR3 loop spans 13 amino acids. In germline, CDR1 is ENHRY, CDR2 SYGVKD. V lost 9 bases and J 2 bases, leaving 11 bases between the germline ends. The CDR3 DNA sequence: TGTGCCATTCAGGGGTTGACCTACAATGAGCAGTTCTTC. The encoded protein is CAIQGLTYNEQFF.

This chain's CDR3 is CASSISGGSYNEQFF. For the CDR3, the DNA is TGTGCCAGCAGTATTAGCGGGGGCTCCTACAATGAGCAGTTCTTC. This chain links TRBV6-1 with TRBJ2-1; TRBD2 matches at 9 bases. The V gene's germline CDR1 is MNHNS and CDR2 SASEGT. The V and J ends lost 5 bases and 0 bases, in that order; junction bases with no gene match: 2. CDR3 length: 15 residues.

The rearrangement joins TRBV5-6 to TRBJ2-7; 9 nucleotides agree with TRBD2. The J segment lost 1 base and the V segment lost 2 bases, leaving 4 bases of the junction unmatched. CDR3 size: 15 residues. Germline V gene sequence: CDR1 SGHDT, CDR2 YYEEEE. The CDR3 region is CASSFPLAGSYEQYF. CDR3 DNA sequence: TGTGCCAGCAGCTTTCCGCTAGCGGGATCCTACGAGCAGTACTTC.

The chain employs TRBV4-1 and TRBJ1-6; a possible D gene is TRBD1 (5 bases). The CDR3 covers 16 residues. CDR1 is MGHRA, CDR2 YSYEKL, per germline. V lost 1 base and J 2 bases, leaving 9 bases between the germline ends. For the CDR3, the DNA is TGCGCCAGCAGCCAAGTCCGGACAACCTATAATTCACCCCTCCACTTT. It encodes CASSQVRTTYNSPLHF.

This clone was observed a few times. In nucleotides, the CDR3 is TGTGCCAGCACAGTCAAACTAAACTATGGCTACACCTTC. Translation: CASTVKLNYGYTF. The gene calls are TRBV6-1 and TRBJ1-2; D not certain. This CDR3 is built from 13 residues. V gave up 7 bases and J gave up 2 bases, with 11 bases separating them. Germline V gene data show CDR1 as MNHNS and CDR2 as SASEGT.

The CDR3 here is CASSYQGQVPYGYTF. The DNA of the CDR3 is TGTGCCAGCAGTTACCAGGGACAGGTTCCTTATGGCTACACCTTC. This chain links TRBV6-5 with TRBJ1-2; 8 bases are a match to TRBD1. Germline assignment: CDR1 MNHEY and CDR2 SVGAGI. J lost 5 bases, V lost 2 bases, and 7 bases had no gene match. The CDR3 consists of 15 residues.

The rearrangement uses TRBV5-8 and TRBJ1-5; 7 positions match TRBD1. This CDR3 is built from 15 residues. With 4 bases clipped from V and 5 bases from J, the junction kept 9 bases outside the gene matches. CDR1 is SGHTS, CDR2 YDEGEE, per germline. The CDR3 protein is CASSRDSTAYQPQHF. Written as DNA, the CDR3 is TGTGCCAGCAGCAGGGACAGTACTGCCTATCAGCCCCAGCATTTT.

The V and J genes are TRBV6-5 and TRBJ1-5, with D perhaps TRBD1 (6 bases). V was cut by 4 bases and J by 7 bases, with 14 bases left in between. CDR1 and CDR2 (germline): MNHEY, SVGAGI. The CDR3 loop spans 14 amino acids. The CDR3 nucleotides read TGTGCCAGCAGTTCTACAGGGTTGGGACAGCCCCAGCATTTT. Its protein is CASSSTGLGQPQHF.

This clone was seen only once. The V call is TRBV19, the J call TRBJ1-2, with D tentatively TRBD1 (6 bases). The CDR3 length is 12 residues. The germline CDR1 and CDR2 sequences are LNHDA and SQIVND (reference sequence). Deletions cut 5 bases from V and 14 bases from J, with 18 bases between. The DNA for the CDR3 is TGTGCCAGTAGTTTCCAGACAGGCCCCAGGACCTTC. Translated: CASSFQTGPRTF.

The rearrangement joins TRBV27 to TRBJ1-1; D is possibly TRBD1 (5 bases). The V end lost 3 bases, the J end lost 1 base, and 6 bases lay between the germline ends. This CDR3 has 13 amino acids. Per germline, CDR1 MNHEY and CDR2 SMNVEV (reference sequence). The CDR3 loop reads CASSLGGNTEAFF. The CDR3 DNA is TGTGCCAGCAGTTTGGGGGGGAACACTGAAGCTTTCTTT.

CDR3 protein: CASSWGAYDRENTGELFF. The CDR3 DNA follows: TGTGCCAGCAGCTGGGGCGCCTATGACAGGGAGAACACCGGGGAGCTGTTTTTT. The genes are TRBV5-4 and TRBJ2-2, with 7 bases lining up with TRBD1. The CDR3 is 18 amino acids. J gave up 1 base and V 3 bases, and 12 bases lay outside the gene matches. The germline CDR1 and CDR2 sequences are SGHNT and YYREEE (reference sequence).

This clone has a single count. The CDR3, as DNA: TGTGCCACCAGCAGGGAGGGACTAGCGGGGCACAATGAGCAGTTCTTC. This codes for CATSREGLAGHNEQFF. The chain combines TRBV15 with TRBJ2-1; 13 nucleotides match TRBD2. Germline V gene data show CDR1 as LNHNV and CDR2 as YYDKDF (reference sequence). The CDR3 covers 16 residues. With 3 bases clipped from V and 5 bases from J, the junction kept 4 bases outside the gene matches.

The V gene is TRBV29-1, the J gene TRBJ2-7, with D tentatively TRBD1 (6 bases). This CDR3 has 11 amino acids. The V gene lost 7 bases and the J gene lost 7 bases, with 14 bases spanning the gap. Germline loops: CDR1 SQVTM, CDR2 ANQGSEA. This CDR3 is CSGTGMGEQYF. DNA of the CDR3: TGCAGCGGTACAGGGATGGGTGAGCAGTACTTC.

This rearrangement joins TRBV4-1 to TRBJ1-4, with 8 nucleotides matching TRBD1. CDR3 length equals 14 residues. The germline V gene has CDR1 MGHRA and CDR2 YSYEKL. Trimming at V came to 1 base and at J to 7 bases, leaving 2 bases not matched to a gene. This CDR3 reads CASSQVGQAEKLFF. CDR3 nucleotide sequence: TGCGCCAGCAGCCAAGTGGGACAGGCTGAAAAACTGTTTTTT.

This chain connects TRBV5-1 to TRBJ2-2, with 8 bases matching TRBD1. V was pared by 4 bases and J by 4 bases, with 6 bases of the junction left unmatched. The CDR3 totals 15 residues. From germline, CDR1 is SGHRS and CDR2 YFSETQ. The CDR3 nucleotides are TGCGCCAGCAGCAGCGGACAGGGATTCACCGGGGAGCTGTTTTTT. Its protein is CASSSGQGFTGELFF.

The chain recombines TRBV18 with TRBJ1-1; 7 bases are shared with TRBD1. CDR3 length equals 15 residues. V shed 6 bases, J shed 0 bases, and the junction held 7 bases outside the gene matches. In germline, CDR1 is KGHSH, CDR2 LQKENI. Here the CDR3 reads CASSLGTELNTEAFF. The CDR3 coding sequence is TGTGCCAGCTCCCTGGGGACAGAGCTGAACACTGAAGCTTTCTTT.

The V call is TRBV6-5, the J call TRBJ2-2; D call uncertain. CDR1 is MNHEY, CDR2 SVGAGI, per germline. The CDR3 is 13 amino acids. Trimming pared 2 bases from V and 8 bases from J, leaving 9 bases between. This CDR3 is CASSYGFRGELFF. As DNA, the CDR3 is TGTGCCAGCAGTTACGGTTTCAGAGGGGAGCTGTTTTTT.

The chain is built from TRBV4-2 and TRBJ2-1, with D tentatively TRBD2 (6 bases). CDR3 length: 13 residues. Germline assignment: CDR1 LGHNA and CDR2 YNFKEQ. With 4 bases removed from V and 5 bases from J, the gap between germline ends came to 9 bases. The CDR3 bases are TGTGCCAGCAGCCTCGGACTAAACAATGAGCAGTTCTTC. Amino acid sequence: CASSLGLNNEQFF.

This chain joins TRBV29-1 and TRBJ2-5, with D unresolved. The V and J ends lost 6 bases and 1 base respectively, with 6 bases between them. Looked up from germline, CDR1 is SQVTM and CDR2 is ANQGSEA. CDR3 length: 11 residues. This CDR3 is CSVSVQETQYF. The CDR3 bases are TGCAGCGTCTCGGTCCAAGAGACCCAGTACTTC.

The genes are TRBV6-5 and TRBJ2-1; weak D call: TRBD2 (6 bases). The CDR3 is made up of 13 amino acids. With 4 bases removed from V and 3 bases from J, the gap between germline ends came to 7 bases. Germline V gives CDR1 MNHEY, CDR2 SVGAGI. CDR3 residues: CASSSGLYNEQFF. For the CDR3, the DNA is TGTGCCAGCAGTTCGGGACTCTACAATGAGCAGTTCTTC.

This clone was found a few times. The chain has TRBV27 and TRBJ2-7, with 10 bases aligning to TRBD1. Germline CDR1 is MNHEY and CDR2 is SMNVEV (reference sequence). Trimming cost V 3 bases and J 10 bases; bases outside gene matches: 3. The CDR3 has 12 amino acids. The CDR3 DNA reads as TGTGCCAGCAGTTTGGGACAGGGGAGACAGTACTTC. Translating gives CASSLGQGRQYF.

The chain has TRBV19 and TRBJ1-1; D perhaps matches TRBD1 (6 bases). The germline V and J ends were trimmed by 5 bases and 8 bases, with 12 bases remaining between them. This CDR3 is 12 amino acids long. Germline CDR1 and CDR2: LNHDA and SQIVND (reference sequence). The DNA for the CDR3 is TGTGCCAGTAGTGTCGGACAGATAGAAGCTTTCTTT. Amino acids: CASSVGQIEAFF.